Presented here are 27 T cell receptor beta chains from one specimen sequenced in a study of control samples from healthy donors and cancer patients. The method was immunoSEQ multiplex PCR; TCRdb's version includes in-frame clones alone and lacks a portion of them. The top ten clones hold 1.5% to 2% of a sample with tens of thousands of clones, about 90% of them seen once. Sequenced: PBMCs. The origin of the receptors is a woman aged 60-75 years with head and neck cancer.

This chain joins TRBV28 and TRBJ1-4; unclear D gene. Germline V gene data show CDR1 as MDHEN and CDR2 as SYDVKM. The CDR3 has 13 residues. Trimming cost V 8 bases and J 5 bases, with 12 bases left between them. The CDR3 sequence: CASGEGYNEKLFF. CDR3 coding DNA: TGTGCCAGCGGGGAGGGATACAATGAAAAACTGTTTTTT. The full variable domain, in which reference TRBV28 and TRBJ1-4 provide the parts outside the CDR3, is DVKVTQSSRYLVKRTGEKVFLECVQDMDHENMFWYRQDPGLGLRLIYFSYDVKMKEKGDIPEGYSVSREKKERFSLILESASTNQTSMYLCASGEGYNEKLFFGSGTQLSVL.

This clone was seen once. CDR3 DNA sequence: TGTGCCAGCACTCCCGGGGTCCATGGCTACACCTTC. This translates into CASTPGVHGYTF. The chain has TRBV7-9 and TRBJ1-2, with unresolved D. The CDR3 covers 12 residues. Germline CDR1 SEHNR, CDR2 FQNEAQ (reference sequence). V lost 7 bases and J 6 bases, leaving 12 bases between the germline ends.

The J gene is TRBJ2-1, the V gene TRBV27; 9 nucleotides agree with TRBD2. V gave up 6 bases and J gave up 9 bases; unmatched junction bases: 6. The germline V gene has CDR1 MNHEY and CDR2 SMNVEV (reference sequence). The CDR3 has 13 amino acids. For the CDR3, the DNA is TGTGCCAGCAGACTAGCGGGTCGTGCTGAGCAGTTCTTC. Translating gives CASRLAGRAEQFF.

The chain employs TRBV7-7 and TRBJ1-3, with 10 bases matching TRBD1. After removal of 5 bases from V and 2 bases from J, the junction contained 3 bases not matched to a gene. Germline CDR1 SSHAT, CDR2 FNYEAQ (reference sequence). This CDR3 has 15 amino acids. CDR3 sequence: CASSIDRGPGNTIYF. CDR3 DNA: TGTGCCAGCAGCATTGACAGGGGGCCTGGAAACACCATATATTTT.

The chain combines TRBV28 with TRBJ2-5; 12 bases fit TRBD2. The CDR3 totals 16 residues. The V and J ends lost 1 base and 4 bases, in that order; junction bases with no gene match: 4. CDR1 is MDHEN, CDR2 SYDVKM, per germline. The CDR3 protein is CASSLYLAGGGETQYF. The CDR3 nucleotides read TGTGCCAGCAGTTTATACCTAGCGGGAGGGGGAGAGACCCAGTACTTC.

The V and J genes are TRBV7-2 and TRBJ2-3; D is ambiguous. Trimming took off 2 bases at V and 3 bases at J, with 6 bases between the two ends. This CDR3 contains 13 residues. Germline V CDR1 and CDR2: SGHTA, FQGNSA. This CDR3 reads CASSLFRTDTQYF. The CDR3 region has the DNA TGTGCCAGCAGCTTATTTAGAACAGATACGCAGTATTTT.

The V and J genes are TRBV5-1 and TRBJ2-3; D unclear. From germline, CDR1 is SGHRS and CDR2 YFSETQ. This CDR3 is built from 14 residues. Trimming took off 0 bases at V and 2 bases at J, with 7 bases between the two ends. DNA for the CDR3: TGCGCCAGCAGCTTGGAGGGCAACACAGATACGCAGTATTTT. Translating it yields CASSLEGNTDTQYF.

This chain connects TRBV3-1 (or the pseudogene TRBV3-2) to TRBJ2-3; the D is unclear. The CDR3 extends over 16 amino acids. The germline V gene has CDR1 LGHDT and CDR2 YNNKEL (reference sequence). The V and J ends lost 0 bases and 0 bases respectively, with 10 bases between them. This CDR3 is CASSQDLRGSTDTQYF. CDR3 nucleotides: TGTGCCAGCAGCCAAGATCTCCGCGGTAGCACAGATACGCAGTATTTT.

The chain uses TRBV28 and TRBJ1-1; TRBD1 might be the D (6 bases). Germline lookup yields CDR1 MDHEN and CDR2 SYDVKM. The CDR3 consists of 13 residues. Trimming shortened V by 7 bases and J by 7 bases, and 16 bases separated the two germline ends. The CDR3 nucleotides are TGTGCCAGCATCCAAGCCGGGACATATGAAGCTTTCTTT. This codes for CASIQAGTYEAFF.

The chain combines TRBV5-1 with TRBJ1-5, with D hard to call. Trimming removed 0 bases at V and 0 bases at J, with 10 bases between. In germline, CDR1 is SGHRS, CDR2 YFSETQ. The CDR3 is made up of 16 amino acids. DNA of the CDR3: TGCGCCAGCAGCTTGGACGGCAGCAATAGCAATCAGCCCCAGCATTTT. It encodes CASSLDGSNSNQPQHF.

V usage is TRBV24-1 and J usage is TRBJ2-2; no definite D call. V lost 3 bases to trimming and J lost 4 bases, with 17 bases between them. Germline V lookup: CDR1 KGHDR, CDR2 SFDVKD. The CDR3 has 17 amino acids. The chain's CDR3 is CATSDPPGRFSTGELFF. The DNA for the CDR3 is TGTGCCACCAGTGATCCTCCGGGCAGGTTCAGCACCGGGGAGCTGTTTTTT.

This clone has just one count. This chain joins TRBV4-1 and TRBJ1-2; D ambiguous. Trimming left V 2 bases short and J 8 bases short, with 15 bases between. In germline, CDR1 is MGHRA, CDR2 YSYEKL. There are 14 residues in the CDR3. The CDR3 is CASSQSNGLVGYTF. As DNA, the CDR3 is TGCGCCAGCAGCCAATCTAATGGGCTGGTAGGCTACACCTTC.

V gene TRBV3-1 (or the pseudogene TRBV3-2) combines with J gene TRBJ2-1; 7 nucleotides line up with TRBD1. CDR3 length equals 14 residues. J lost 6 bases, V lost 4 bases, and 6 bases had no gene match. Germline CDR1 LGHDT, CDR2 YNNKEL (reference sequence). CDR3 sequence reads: CASSPNRGGNEQFF. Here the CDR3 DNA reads TGTGCCAGCAGCCCAAACAGGGGTGGCAATGAGCAGTTCTTC.

CDR3 nucleotides: TGTGCCAGCAGCTTAGACCTAGGTCGGAATGAGCAGTTCTTC. Amino acids: CASSLDLGRNEQFF. V is TRBV7-2 and J is TRBJ2-1; no reliable D call. The germline V gene has CDR1 SGHTA and CDR2 FQGNSA. V dropped 1 base and J dropped 7 bases, with 11 bases sitting between them. The CDR3 runs 14 residues.

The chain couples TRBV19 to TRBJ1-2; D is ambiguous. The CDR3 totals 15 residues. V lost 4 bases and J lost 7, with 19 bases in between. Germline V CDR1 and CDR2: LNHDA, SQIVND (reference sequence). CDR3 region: CASSRAGPPMGGYTF. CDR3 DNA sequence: TGTGCCAGTAGTAGAGCCGGACCTCCGATGGGTGGCTACACCTTC.

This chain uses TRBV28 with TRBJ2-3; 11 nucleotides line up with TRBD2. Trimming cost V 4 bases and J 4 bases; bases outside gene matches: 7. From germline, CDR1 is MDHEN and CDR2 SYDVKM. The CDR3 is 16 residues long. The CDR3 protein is CASSSRTSGWADTQYF. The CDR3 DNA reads TGTGCCAGCAGTTCCCGGACTAGCGGGTGGGCAGATACGCAGTATTTT.

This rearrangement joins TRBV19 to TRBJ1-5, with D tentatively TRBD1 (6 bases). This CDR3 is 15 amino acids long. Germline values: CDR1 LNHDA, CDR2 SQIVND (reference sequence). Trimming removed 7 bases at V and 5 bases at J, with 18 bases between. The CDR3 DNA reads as TGTGCCAGTATCGCTCTTGGGGGGGGGCATCAGCCCCAGCATTTT. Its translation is CASIALGGGHQPQHF.

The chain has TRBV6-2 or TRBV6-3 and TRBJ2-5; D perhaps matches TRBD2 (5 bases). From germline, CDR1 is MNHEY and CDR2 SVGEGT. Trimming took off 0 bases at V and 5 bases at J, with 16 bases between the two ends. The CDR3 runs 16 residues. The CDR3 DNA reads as TGTGCCAGCAGTTACTCGAGAGGGAGTATCCCGGAGACCCAGTACTTC. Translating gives CASSYSRGSIPETQYF.

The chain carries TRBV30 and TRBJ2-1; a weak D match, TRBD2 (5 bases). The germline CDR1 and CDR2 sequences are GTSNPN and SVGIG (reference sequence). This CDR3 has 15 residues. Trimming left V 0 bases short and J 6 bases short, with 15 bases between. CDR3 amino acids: CAWSVKSGGLNEQFF. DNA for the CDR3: TGTGCCTGGAGTGTAAAAAGCGGTGGTCTCAATGAGCAGTTCTTC.

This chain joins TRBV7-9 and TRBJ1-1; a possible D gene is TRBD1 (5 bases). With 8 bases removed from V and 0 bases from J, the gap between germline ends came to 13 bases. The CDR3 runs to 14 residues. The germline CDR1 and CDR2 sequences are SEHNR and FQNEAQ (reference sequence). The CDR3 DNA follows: TGTGCCAGCGGAACGGGGGGACTGAACACTGAAGCTTTCTTT. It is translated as CASGTGGLNTEAFF.

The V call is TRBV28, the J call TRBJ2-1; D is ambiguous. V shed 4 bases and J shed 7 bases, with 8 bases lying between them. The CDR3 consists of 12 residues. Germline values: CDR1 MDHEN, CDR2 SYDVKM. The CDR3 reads CASSWAKNEQFF. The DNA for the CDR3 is TGTGCCAGCAGTTGGGCGAAGAATGAGCAGTTCTTC.

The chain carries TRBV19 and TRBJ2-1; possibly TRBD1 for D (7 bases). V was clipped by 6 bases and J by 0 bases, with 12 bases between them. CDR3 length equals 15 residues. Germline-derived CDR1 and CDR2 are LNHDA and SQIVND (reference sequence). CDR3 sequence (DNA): TGTGCCAGTAGGGGGGGACAGAGCTCCTACAATGAGCAGTTCTTC. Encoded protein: CASRGGQSSYNEQFF.

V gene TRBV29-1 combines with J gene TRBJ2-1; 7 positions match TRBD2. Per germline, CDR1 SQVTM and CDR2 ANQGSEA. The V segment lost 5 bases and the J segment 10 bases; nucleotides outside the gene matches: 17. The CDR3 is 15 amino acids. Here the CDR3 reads CSVRRGLAEWYEQFF. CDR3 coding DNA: TGCAGCGTTCGAAGAGGCCTAGCGGAGTGGTACGAGCAGTTCTTC.

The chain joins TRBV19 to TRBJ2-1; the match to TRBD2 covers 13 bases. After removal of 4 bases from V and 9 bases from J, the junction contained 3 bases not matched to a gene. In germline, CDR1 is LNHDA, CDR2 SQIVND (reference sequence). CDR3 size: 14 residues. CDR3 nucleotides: TGTGCCAGTAGTAGGACTAGCGGGAGAATTGAGCAGTTCTTC. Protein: CASSRTSGRIEQFF.

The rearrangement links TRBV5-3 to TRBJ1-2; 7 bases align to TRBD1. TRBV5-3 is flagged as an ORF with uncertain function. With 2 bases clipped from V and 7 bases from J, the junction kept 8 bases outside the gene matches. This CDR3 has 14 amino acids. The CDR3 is CARSLDREWAGYTF. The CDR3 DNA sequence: TGTGCCAGAAGCTTAGACAGGGAATGGGCTGGCTACACCTTC.

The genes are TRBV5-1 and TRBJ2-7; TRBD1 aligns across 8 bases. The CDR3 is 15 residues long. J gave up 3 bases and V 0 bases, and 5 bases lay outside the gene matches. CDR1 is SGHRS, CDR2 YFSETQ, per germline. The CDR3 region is CASSLGQGRFYEQYF. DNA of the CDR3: TGCGCCAGCAGCTTGGGACAGGGGCGGTTCTACGAGCAGTACTTC.

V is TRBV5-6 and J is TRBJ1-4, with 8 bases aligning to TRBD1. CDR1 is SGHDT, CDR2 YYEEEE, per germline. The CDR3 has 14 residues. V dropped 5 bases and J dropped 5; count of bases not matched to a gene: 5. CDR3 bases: TGTGCCAGCAGTAGGGACAGGATGAATGAAAAACTGTTTTTT. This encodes CASSRDRMNEKLFF. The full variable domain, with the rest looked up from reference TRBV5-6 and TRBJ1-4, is DAGVTQSPTHLIKTRGQQVTLRCSPKSGHDTVSWYQQALGQGPQFIFQYYEEEERQRGNFPDRFSGHQFPNYSSELNVNALLLGDSALYLCASSRDRMNEKLFFGSGTQLSVL.